A selection of T cell receptor beta chains follows, all from one sample in a study of shared clonotypes between healthy human individuals. Produced via immunoSEQ multiplex PCR; TCRdb's table is partial and in-frame only. The sample has some 2,000,000 clones; approximately 96% are singletons. Material: naive CD4+ T cells sorted from blood. The receptors here all came from a young man in good health. CDR3s include the opening cysteine and the closing phenylalanine or tryptophan. The D gene is left open where the match is weak. Where a row states a size, it is once, few, many or the class of an expanded clone; other rows omit it.

d_call j_call v_call clone_size cdr3_aa cdr3_nt
NA TRBJ2-5 TRBV5-6 NA CASSLVPRETQYF TGTGCCAGCAGCTTGGTCCCCAGAGAGACCCAGTACTTC
NA TRBJ2-1 TRBV29-1 NA CSVDRGNEQFF TGCAGCGTGGATCGAGGGAATGAGCAGTTCTTC
NA TRBJ2-1 TRBV2 NA CASGYNEQFF TGTGCCAGCGGTTACAATGAGCAGTTCTTC
TRBD1 TRBJ2-7 TRBV27 NA CASSRQGNYEQYF TGTGCCAGCAGTCGACAGGGAAACTACGAGCAGTACTTC
NA TRBJ2-3 TRBV10-3 NA CAIKGSTDTQYF TGTGCCATCAAGGGCAGCACAGATACGCAGTATTTT
TRBD1 TRBJ1-4 TRBV4-1 NA CASSQTGTSNEKLFF TGCGCCAGCAGCCAGACAGGGACGTCTAATGAAAAACTGTTTTTT
NA TRBJ2-2 TRBV9 NA CASSGDHRSGTGELFF TGTGCCAGCAGCGGTGACCACAGGTCGGGGACCGGGGAGCTGTTTTTT
TRBD1 TRBJ1-4 TRBV6-5 NA CASSRGTGTNEKLFF TGTGCCAGCAGCCGCGGGACAGGGACAAATGAAAAACTGTTTTTT
NA TRBJ2-1 TRBV7-3 once CASSLETWDEQFF TGTGCCAGCAGCTTAGAGACATGGGATGAGCAGTTCTTC
TRBD1 TRBJ1-2 TRBV5-1 NA CASSLTGEHYGYTF TGCGCCAGCAGCCTGACAGGGGAACACTATGGCTACACCTTC
NA TRBJ1-6 TRBV18 NA CASSPLQASKSDSPLHF TGTGCCAGCTCACCGCTACAGGCATCAAAGTCGGATTCACCCCTCCACTTT
NA TRBJ2-2 TRBV7-2 NA CASSYFPTGELFF TGTGCCAGCAGCTACTTCCCCACCGGGGAGCTGTTTTTT
TRBD1 TRBJ2-5 TRBV15 NA CATSRDRGREETQYF TGTGCCACCAGCAGGGACAGGGGGCGGGAAGAGACCCAGTACTTC
TRBD2 TRBJ2-7 TRBV6-6 NA CASSYSASGSYEQYF TGTGCCAGCAGTTACTCTGCTAGCGGGAGCTACGAGCAGTACTTC
NA TRBJ1-2 TRBV7-9 NA CASTLRVGGYGYTF TGTGCCAGCACCCTACGGGTTGGGGGCTATGGCTACACCTTC
TRBD2 TRBJ2-1 TRBV5-1 NA CASSYRLAGEGNEQFF TGCGCCAGCAGCTACCGACTAGCGGGAGAAGGTAATGAGCAGTTCTTC
NA TRBJ2-5 TRBV2 NA CASNLQPQETQYF TGTGCCAGCAATCTACAACCTCAAGAGACCCAGTACTTC
NA TRBJ1-4 TRBV7-9 NA CASILGQGTTNEKLFF TGTGCCAGCATCTTAGGGCAGGGGACAACTAATGAAAAACTGTTTTTT
NA TRBJ2-2 TRBV7-8 NA CASSLAGVESGELFF TGTGCCAGCAGCTTAGCAGGGGTTGAGTCCGGGGAGCTGTTTTTT
NA TRBJ1-1 TRBV19 NA CASSIPRGRVRGGDTEAFF TGTGCCAGTAGTATCCCGCGGGGCAGGGTAAGAGGAGGAGACACTGAAGCTTTCTTT
NA TRBJ2-5 TRBV30 NA CAWSSPDFQYF TGTGCCTGGAGTTCCCCGGATTTCCAGTACTTC
TRBD1 TRBJ1-4 TRBV5-1 once CASSREGQVEKLFF TGCGCCAGCAGCCGTGAGGGACAGGTCGAAAAACTGTTTTTT
NA TRBJ2-3 TRBV5-1 NA CASSPTSVRADTQYF TGCGCCAGCAGCCCGACGAGCGTCCGAGCAGATACGCAGTATTTT
NA TRBJ2-3 TRBV10-1 NA CASSGGSADTQYF TGCGCCAGCAGTGGAGGTAGCGCAGATACGCAGTATTTT
NA TRBJ1-6 TRBV6-5 NA CASSPWAVNSPLHF TGTGCCAGCAGTCCCTGGGCGGTAAATTCACCCCTCCACTTT